This T cell receptor beta chain emerged from a study of PD-L1 blockade in urothelial cancer. Germline values: CDR1 SGHDT, CDR2 YYEEEE. Deletions cut 0 bases from V and 3 bases from J, with 9 bases between. The CDR3 contains 14 residues. The table came from immunoSEQ multiplex PCR; TCRdb's copy has only in-frame clones and leaves some out. The sample holds approximately 40,000 clones, about 86% seen once. Indicated time point: peripheral blood 6 weeks after treatment start. The chain uses TRBV5-6 and TRBJ2-5, with a weak D call TRBD2 (6 bases). The material sequenced was PBMCs, taken around atezolizumab (anti-PD-L1) treatment. This TCR was sampled from a man between 60 and 70 years old with urothelial cancer. CDR3 region: CASSLGGEEETQYF. In nucleotides, the CDR3 is TGTGCCAGCAGCTTGGGGGGGGAAGAAGAGACCCAGTACTTC.